These 26 T cell receptor beta chains came from one sample sequenced in a study of shared clonotypes between healthy human individuals. This table comes from immunoSEQ multiplex PCR, and its TCRdb copy is limited to in-frame clones, with some not included. The sample has 1.6 million or so clones; around 95% are singletons. The source material was naive CD4+ T cells sorted from blood. Noted subset: CD45RA+ positively selected. These receptors came from a man aged 25 to 40 in good health.

This clone showed up just once. Other DNA sequences from this sample encode an identical CDR3 as well. The V call is TRBV5-4, the J call TRBJ2-3; D remains unclear. V dropped 0 bases and J dropped 0 bases, with 8 bases sitting between them. Germline-derived CDR1 and CDR2 are SGHNT and YYREEE (reference sequence). The CDR3 totals 15 residues. The CDR3 reads CASSLVPQSTDTQYF. DNA for the CDR3: TGTGCCAGCAGCTTGGTCCCCCAAAGCACAGATACGCAGTATTTT.

In its sample, this clone was seen once. The V gene is TRBV10-1, the J gene TRBJ2-5; D gene ambiguous. The CDR3 runs to 9 residues. Germline V gives CDR1 WNHNN, CDR2 SYGVQD (reference sequence). V lost 8 bases and J lost 5, with 3 bases in between. In DNA form, the CDR3 reads TGCGCCAGCGCTGAGACCCAGTACTTC. Translation gives CASAETQYF.

The CDR3 DNA reads TGCGCCAGCAGCCAACCCGCTGACAGGACTAATGAAAAACTGTTTTTT. Its protein product is CASSQPADRTNEKLFF. The chain combines TRBV4-1 with TRBJ1-4; D might be TRBD1 (6 bases). With 2 bases removed from V and 2 bases from J, the gap between germline ends came to 12 bases. The length of the CDR3 is 16 residues. Germline CDR1 is MGHRA and CDR2 is YSYEKL.

This clone has just one count. This chain joins TRBV9 and TRBJ2-5; D is perhaps TRBD1 (8 bases). Germline V gene lookup returns CDR1 SGDLS and CDR2 YYNGEE. Trimming removed 0 bases from V and 4 bases from J, with 16 bases in between. The CDR3 covers 16 residues. The CDR3 here is CASSVDHTGGGETQYF. CDR3 nucleotides: TGTGCCAGCAGCGTAGATCATACAGGGGGGGGAGAGACCCAGTACTTC.

This chain links TRBV5-5 with TRBJ1-5; D might be TRBD1 (5 bases). V gave up 3 bases and J gave up 7 bases, with 8 bases separating them. The CDR3 totals 12 residues. Germline CDR1 SGHKS, CDR2 YYEKEE (reference sequence). The CDR3 DNA is TGTGCCAGCAGCTCCCCAGGGCAGCCCCAGCATTTT. It yields the protein CASSSPGQPQHF.

This sequence joins TRBV10-3 and TRBJ2-5; D call uncertain. The CDR3 sequence is 13 residues long. Trimming pared 3 bases from V and 3 bases from J, leaving 8 bases between. Germline assignment: CDR1 ENHRY and CDR2 SYGVKD. In nucleotides, the CDR3 is TGTGCCATCAGTGATGCTAGGGAAGAGACCCAGTACTTC. Protein sequence: CAISDAREETQYF.

The chain couples TRBV6-5 to TRBJ1-5; 12 bases fit TRBD1. Germline V gene data show CDR1 as MNHEY and CDR2 as SVGAGI. The V gene end was trimmed by 6 bases and the J gene end by 7 bases; junction bases not matched to a gene: 4. The CDR3 spans 14 residues. CDR3 bases: TGTGCCAGCAGCACCGGGACAGGGGGCCAGCCCCAGCATTTT. As protein: CASSTGTGGQPQHF.

This chain uses TRBV5-1 with TRBJ2-3; D call uncertain. Between the trimmed V and J ends, which lost 0 bases and 2 bases, there was a span of 7 bases. Germline V CDR1 and CDR2: SGHRS, YFSETQ. CDR3 length: 14 residues. The DNA for the CDR3 is TGCGCCAGCAGCTTGGGGCGGAACACAGATACGCAGTATTTT. It is translated as CASSLGRNTDTQYF.

CDR3 region: CASSLLVDRGVHGYTF. The CDR3 DNA is TGTGCCAGCAGCTTATTAGTGGACAGGGGCGTGCATGGCTACACCTTC. The chain joins TRBV11-2 to TRBJ1-2, with TRBD1 matching over 9 bases. This CDR3 spans 16 amino acids. V was clipped by 2 bases and J by 6 bases; unmatched bases: 10. Germline V gene lookup returns CDR1 SGHAT and CDR2 FQNNGV.

V gene TRBV29-1 combines with J gene TRBJ1-2; TRBD1 matches 9 bases. Per the germline V gene, CDR1 is SQVTM and CDR2 is ANQGSEA. Losses at the gene ends were 5 bases for V and 1 base for J; bases not matched to a gene: 11. The CDR3 contains 16 residues. CDR3: CSVLSPGQGNNYGYTF. CDR3 nucleotide sequence: TGCAGCGTTTTATCTCCGGGACAGGGTAATAACTATGGCTACACCTTC.

V gene TRBV7-2 combines with J gene TRBJ1-2, with D unclear. The germline V gene has CDR1 SGHTA and CDR2 FQGNSA. This CDR3 is 14 amino acids long. V was cut by 0 bases and J by 7 bases, with 12 bases left in between. DNA for the CDR3: TGTGCCAGCAGCTTAGCATCCCGGGTGGGTGGCTACACCTTC. Translated, it gives CASSLASRVGGYTF. The full variable domain, its missing parts supplied by reference TRBV7-2 and TRBJ1-2, is GAGVSQSPSNKVTEKGKDVELRCDPISGHTALYWYRQSLGQGLEFLIYFQGNSAPDKSGLPSDRFSAERTGGSVSTLTIQRTQQEDSAVYLCASSLASRVGGYTFGSGTRLTVV.

V gene TRBV5-5 combines with J gene TRBJ1-4, with D perhaps matching TRBD1 (5 bases). The CDR3 has 13 residues. V dropped 4 bases and J dropped 8 bases, with 12 bases sitting between them. Germline CDR1 reads SGHKS; CDR2 reads YYEKEE (reference sequence). The DNA for the CDR3 is TGTGCCAGCAGCCTGCAGGGTGGGGAAAAACTGTTTTTT. Protein sequence: CASSLQGGEKLFF. Drawing the rest from reference TRBV5-5 and TRBJ1-4, the complete variable domain is DAGVTQSPTHLIKTRGQQVTLRCSPISGHKSVSWYQQVLGQGPQFIFQYYEKEERGRGNFPDRFSARQFPNYSSELNVNALLLGDSALYLCASSLQGGEKLFFGSGTQLSVL.

This CDR3 is CSVGPRGGEQYF. The CDR3 nucleotides read TGCAGCGTCGGACCCCGGGGTGGCGAGCAGTACTTC. The V call is TRBV29-1, the J call TRBJ2-7; tentatively, D is TRBD2 (5 bases). The CDR3 is 12 amino acids. CDR1 is SQVTM, CDR2 ANQGSEA, per germline. The V end lost 6 bases, the J end lost 6 bases, and 15 bases lay between the germline ends.

This sequence joins TRBV25-1 and TRBJ2-7; perhaps TRBD1 as D (6 bases). Germline V gives CDR1 MGHDK, CDR2 SYGVNS. Trimming shortened V by 3 bases and J by 5 bases, and 17 bases separated the two germline ends. The length of the CDR3 is 15 residues. The CDR3 loop reads CASSDRPRGVNEQYF. CDR3 bases: TGTGCCAGCAGTGATAGGCCCAGGGGAGTAAACGAGCAGTACTTC.

This chain joins TRBV11-2 and TRBJ1-1; D remains ambiguous. V lost 1 base to trimming and J lost 10 bases, with 10 bases between them. CDR3 length: 12 amino acids. The germline V gene encodes CDR1 SGHAT and CDR2 FQNNGV. The chain's CDR3 is CASSLARRGAFF. CDR3 sequence (DNA): TGTGCCAGCAGCTTAGCTCGGCGAGGAGCTTTCTTT.

This clone was seen once. This chain connects TRBV19 to TRBJ2-1; D is undetermined. Germline assignment: CDR1 LNHDA and CDR2 SQIVND (reference sequence). CDR3 length equals 15 residues. Trimming stripped 6 bases from V and 5 bases from J, with 17 bases between. The CDR3 DNA reads TGTGCCAGTAGCCCGATCTACGTAAAGAACAATGAGCAGTTCTTC. It specifies CASSPIYVKNNEQFF.

This clone was recorded only once. The J gene is TRBJ1-5, the V gene TRBV19, with 7 nucleotides matching TRBD1. Unmatched junction bases numbered 8, after V lost 4 bases and J lost 11 bases. The CDR3 totals 13 residues. CDR1 and CDR2 (germline): LNHDA, SQIVND (reference sequence). The CDR3, as DNA: TGTGCCAGTAGTACGGACAGGCTATGGGCCCAGCATTTT. It translates to CASSTDRLWAQHF.

The gene calls are TRBV9 and TRBJ1-2, with unresolved D. From germline, CDR1 is SGDLS and CDR2 YYNGEE. The CDR3 is made up of 12 amino acids. Trimming stripped 0 bases from V and 4 bases from J, with 4 bases between. This CDR3 is CASSVATYGYTF. CDR3 in DNA: TGTGCCAGCAGCGTAGCCACCTATGGCTACACCTTC. Filled out from reference TRBV9 and TRBJ1-2, the complete variable domain reads DSGVTQTPKHLITATGQRVTLRCSPRSGDLSVYWYQQSLDQGLQFLIQYYNGEERAKGNILERFSAQQFPDLHSELNLSSLELGDSALYFCASSVATYGYTFGSGTRLTVV.

This sequence joins TRBV21-1 and TRBJ2-3; TRBD1 is the table's D call, not checked against the DNA. TRBV21-1 is a pseudogene. There are 15 residues in the CDR3. The CDR3 region is CASSKVGHSTDTQYF. The CDR3 region has the DNA TGTGCCAGCAGCAAAGTGGGACACAGCACAGATACGCAGTATTTT.

V gene TRBV18 combines with J gene TRBJ1-3; TRBD1 agrees at 12 bases. V shed 3 bases and J 3 bases; nucleotides not matched to a gene: 6. This CDR3 contains 17 residues. The V gene's germline CDR1 is KGHSH and CDR2 LQKENI. The CDR3 protein is CASSPPGQGADGNTIYF. The DNA for the CDR3 is TGTGCCAGCTCACCCCCGGGACAGGGGGCGGATGGAAACACCATATATTTT.

DNA of the CDR3: TGTGCCACCTCCAAGCGGGATACTACGCAGTATTTT. It specifies CATSKRDTTQYF. This chain uses TRBV27 with TRBJ2-3; 7 bases match TRBD2. The CDR3 consists of 12 residues. Trimming took 10 bases from V and 8 from J; bases not matched to a gene: 9. In germline, CDR1 is MNHEY, CDR2 SMNVEV (reference sequence).

Remarks on this clone: The sample has other DNA sequences that encode this CDR3 too. The V call is TRBV14, the J call TRBJ2-7, with D perhaps matching TRBD1 (6 bases). CDR1 is SGHDN and CDR2 is FVKESK in the germline V gene. The CDR3 length is 14 residues. Trimming pared 1 base from V and 2 bases from J, leaving 9 bases between. The CDR3 nucleotides are TGTGCCAGCAGCCAAGTCCCAGGGGCCTACGAGCAGTACTTC. The encoded protein is CASSQVPGAYEQYF.

The V and J genes are TRBV28 and TRBJ2-5, with D perhaps matching TRBD2 (7 bases). The V end lost 6 bases, the J end lost 3 bases, and 11 bases lay between the germline ends. The CDR3 runs 13 residues. Germline V gives CDR1 MDHEN, CDR2 SYDVKM. The CDR3 region is CASRTGLEETQYF. The CDR3, as DNA: TGTGCCAGCAGGACAGGACTAGAAGAGACCCAGTACTTC.

The V call is TRBV27, the J call TRBJ2-2; D perhaps matches TRBD2 (5 bases). The ends were cut back, 3 bases at V and 0 bases at J, with 8 bases in the middle. CDR1 is MNHEY and CDR2 is SMNVEV in the germline V gene (reference sequence). The length of the CDR3 is 15 residues. The chain's CDR3 is CASSLLATNTGELFF. CDR3 DNA: TGTGCCAGCAGTTTGCTAGCCACGAACACCGGGGAGCTGTTTTTT.

To note about this clone: The junction and the germline gene differ at one end; a read error may be behind it. The CDR3 bases are TGTGCCAGTAGTGCCGCGTCGGGGACAGCTTTCTACGAGCAGTACTTC. This codes for CASSAASGTAFYEQYF. J is TRBJ2-7 and V is TRBV6-1; 7 bases align to TRBD1. Germline CDR1 reads MNHNS; CDR2 reads SASEGT. The CDR3 has 16 amino acids.

This chain joins TRBV5-4 and TRBJ2-3, with a tentative D call TRBD2 (6 bases). CDR1 is SGHNT and CDR2 is YYREEE in the germline V gene (reference sequence). The CDR3 covers 15 residues. V was shortened by 5 bases and J by 4 bases, with 17 bases between the two germline ends. CDR3 bases: TGTGCCAGCAGTCGCCGGGACTTTGCGGCAGATACGCAGTATTTT. Protein sequence: CASSRRDFAADTQYF.